This T cell receptor (beta chain) is drawn from a study of blood T cell repertoires in COVID-19. Looking at the study overall: The United States, Italy and Spain supplied acute and convalescent COVID-19 samples.

The germline V gene encodes CDR1 KGHSH and CDR2 LQKENI. Trimming took 5 bases from V and 7 from J; bases not matched to a gene: 11. The CDR3 has 16 residues. Sequencing was performed with immunoSEQ multiplex PCR; in TCRdb, only in-frame clones are kept and a portion is missing. The sample contains around 180,000 clones, approximately 80% of which appear only once. The source is a middle-aged man who had recovered from COVID-19. Specimen: PBMCs or T cells enriched from blood (not recorded which). The V gene is TRBV18, the J gene TRBJ1-4; 9 nucleotides align to TRBD1. The CDR3 sequence: CASSTITGGDGEKLFF. The CDR3 DNA reads as TGTGCCAGCTCAACAATAACAGGGGGCGATGGTGAAAAACTGTTTTTT. Full variable domain (remainder filled in from reference TRBV18 and TRBJ1-4): NAGVMQNPRHLVRRRGQEARLRCSPMKGHSHVYWYRQLPEEGLKFMVYLQKENIIDESGMPKERFSAEFPKEGPSILRIQQVVRGDSAAYFCASSTITGGDGEKLFFGSGTQLSVL.